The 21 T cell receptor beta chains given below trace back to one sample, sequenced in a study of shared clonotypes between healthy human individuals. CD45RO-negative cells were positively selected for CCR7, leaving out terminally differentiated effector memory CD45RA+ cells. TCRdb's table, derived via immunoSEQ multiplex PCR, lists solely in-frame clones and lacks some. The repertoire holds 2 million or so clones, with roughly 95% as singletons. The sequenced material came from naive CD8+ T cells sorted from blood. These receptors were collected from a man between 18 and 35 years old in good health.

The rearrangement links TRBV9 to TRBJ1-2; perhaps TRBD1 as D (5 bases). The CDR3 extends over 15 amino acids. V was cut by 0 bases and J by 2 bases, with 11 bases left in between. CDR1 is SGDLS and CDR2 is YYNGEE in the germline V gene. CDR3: CASSVEQGPNYGYTF. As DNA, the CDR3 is TGTGCCAGCAGCGTAGAGCAGGGCCCCAACTATGGCTACACCTTC.

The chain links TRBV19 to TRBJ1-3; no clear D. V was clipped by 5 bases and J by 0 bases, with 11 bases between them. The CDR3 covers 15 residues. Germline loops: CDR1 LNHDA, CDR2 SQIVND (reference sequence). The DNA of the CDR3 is TGTGCCAGTAGTCTCGCCAGTTACTCTGGAAACACCATATATTTT. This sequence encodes CASSLASYSGNTIYF.

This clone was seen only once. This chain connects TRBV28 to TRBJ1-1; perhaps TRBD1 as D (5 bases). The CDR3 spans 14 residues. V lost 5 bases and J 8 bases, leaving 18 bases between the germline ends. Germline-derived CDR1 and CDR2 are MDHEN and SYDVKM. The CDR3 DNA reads TGTGCCAGCAGTCCAAATCAGGGATGGGGAGAAGCTTTCTTT. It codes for CASSPNQGWGEAFF.

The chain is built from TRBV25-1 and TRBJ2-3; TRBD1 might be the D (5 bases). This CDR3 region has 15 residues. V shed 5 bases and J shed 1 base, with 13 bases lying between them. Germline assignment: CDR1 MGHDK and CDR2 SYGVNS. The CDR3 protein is CASSSPGWGTDTQYF. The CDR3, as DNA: TGTGCCAGCAGTTCACCAGGGTGGGGCACAGATACGCAGTATTTT.

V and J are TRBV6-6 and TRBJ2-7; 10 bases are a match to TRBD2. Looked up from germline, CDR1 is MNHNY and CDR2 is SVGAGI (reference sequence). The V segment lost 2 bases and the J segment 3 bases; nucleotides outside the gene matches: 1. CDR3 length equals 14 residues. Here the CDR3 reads CASSYGTSDYEQYF. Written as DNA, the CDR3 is TGTGCCAGCAGTTACGGGACTAGCGACTACGAGCAGTACTTC.

The CDR3 sequence: CASSPGAGTAYYEQYF. The CDR3 DNA reads as TGTGCCAGCAGCCCAGGCGCCGGGACAGCATACTACGAGCAGTACTTC. This chain links TRBV11-2 with TRBJ2-7; 7 nucleotides line up with TRBD1. The germline V gene has CDR1 SGHAT and CDR2 FQNNGV. V was clipped by 5 bases and J by 3 bases; unmatched bases: 13. The CDR3 has 16 residues. Combining the CDR3 with reference TRBV11-2 and TRBJ2-7 gives the whole variable domain EAGVAQSPRYKIIEKRQSVAFWCNPISGHATLYWYQQILGQGPKLLIQFQNNGVVDDSQLPKDRFSAERLKGVDSTLKIQPAKLEDSAVYLCASSPGAGTAYYEQYFGPGTRLTVT.

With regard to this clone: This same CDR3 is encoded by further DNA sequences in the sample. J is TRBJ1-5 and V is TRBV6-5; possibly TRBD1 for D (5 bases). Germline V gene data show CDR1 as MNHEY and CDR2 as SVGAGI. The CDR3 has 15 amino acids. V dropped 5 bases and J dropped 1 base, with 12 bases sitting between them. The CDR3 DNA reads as TGTGCCAGCAGTCCCGGGACCGTGAGCAATCAGCCCCAGCATTTT. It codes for CASSPGTVSNQPQHF.

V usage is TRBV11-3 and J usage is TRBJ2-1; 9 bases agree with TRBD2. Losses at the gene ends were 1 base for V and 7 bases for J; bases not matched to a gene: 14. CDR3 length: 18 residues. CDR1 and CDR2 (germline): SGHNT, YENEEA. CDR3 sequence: CASSLGVGLTSGSNEQFF. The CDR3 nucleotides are TGTGCCAGCAGCTTAGGAGTAGGGCTCACTAGCGGGTCGAATGAGCAGTTCTTC.

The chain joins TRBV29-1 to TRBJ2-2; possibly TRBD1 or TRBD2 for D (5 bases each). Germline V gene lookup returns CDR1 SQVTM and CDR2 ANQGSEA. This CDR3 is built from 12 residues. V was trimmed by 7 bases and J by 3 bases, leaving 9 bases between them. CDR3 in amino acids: CSAEGHTGELFF. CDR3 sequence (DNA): TGCAGCGCCGAGGGACACACCGGGGAGCTGTTTTTT.

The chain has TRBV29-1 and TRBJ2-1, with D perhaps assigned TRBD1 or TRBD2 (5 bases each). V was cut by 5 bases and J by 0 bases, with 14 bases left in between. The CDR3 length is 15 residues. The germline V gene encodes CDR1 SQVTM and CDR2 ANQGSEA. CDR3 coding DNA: TGCAGCGTTCTAGAAGGGGAGAACTCCTACAATGAGCAGTTCTTC. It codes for CSVLEGENSYNEQFF.

This CDR3 reads CASSVVSRGDEQFF. The CDR3 DNA reads TGTGCCAGCAGCGTAGTTAGCAGGGGCGATGAGCAGTTCTTC. This chain links TRBV9 with TRBJ2-1; D may be TRBD1 (6 bases). This CDR3 spans 14 amino acids. The V end lost 0 bases, the J end lost 8 bases, and 12 bases lay between the germline ends. Germline V gene data show CDR1 as SGDLS and CDR2 as YYNGEE.

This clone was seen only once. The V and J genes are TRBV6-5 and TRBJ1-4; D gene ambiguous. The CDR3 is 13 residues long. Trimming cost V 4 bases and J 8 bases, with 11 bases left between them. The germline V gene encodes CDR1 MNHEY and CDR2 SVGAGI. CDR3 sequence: CASSFSHGEKLFF. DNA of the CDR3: TGTGCCAGCAGTTTTTCACATGGGGAAAAACTGTTTTTT.

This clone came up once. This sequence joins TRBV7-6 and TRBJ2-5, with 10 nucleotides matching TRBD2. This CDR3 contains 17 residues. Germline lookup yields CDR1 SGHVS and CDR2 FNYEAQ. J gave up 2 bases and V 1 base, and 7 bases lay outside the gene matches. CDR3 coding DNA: TGTGCCAGCAGCTTAGGGGTGGGACTAGCGCTGCAAGAGACCCAGTACTTC. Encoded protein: CASSLGVGLALQETQYF.

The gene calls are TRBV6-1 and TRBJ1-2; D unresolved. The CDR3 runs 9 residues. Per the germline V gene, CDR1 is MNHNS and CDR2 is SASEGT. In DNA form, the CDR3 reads TGTGCGGTTAACTATGGCTACACCTTC. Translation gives CAVNYGYTF.

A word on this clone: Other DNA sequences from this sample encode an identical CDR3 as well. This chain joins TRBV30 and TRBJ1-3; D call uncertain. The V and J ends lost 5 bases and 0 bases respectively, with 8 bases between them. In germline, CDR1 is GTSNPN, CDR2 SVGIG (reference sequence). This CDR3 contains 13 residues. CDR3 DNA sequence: TGTGCCTGGTCACCGAGCTCTGGAAACACCATATATTTT. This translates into CAWSPSSGNTIYF. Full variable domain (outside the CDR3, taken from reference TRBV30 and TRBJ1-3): SQTIHQWPATLVQPVGSPLSLECTVEGTSNPNLYWYRQAAGRGLQLLFYSVGIGQISSEVPQNLSASRPQDRQFILSSKKLLLSDSGFYLCAWSPSSGNTIYFGEGSWLTVV.

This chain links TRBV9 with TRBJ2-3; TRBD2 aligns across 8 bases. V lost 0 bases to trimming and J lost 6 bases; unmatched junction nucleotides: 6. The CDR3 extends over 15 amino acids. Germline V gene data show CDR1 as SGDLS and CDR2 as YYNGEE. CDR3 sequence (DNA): TGTGCCAGCAGCGTAGCTGGGACTAGTGGGGATACGCAGTATTTT. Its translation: CASSVAGTSGDTQYF.

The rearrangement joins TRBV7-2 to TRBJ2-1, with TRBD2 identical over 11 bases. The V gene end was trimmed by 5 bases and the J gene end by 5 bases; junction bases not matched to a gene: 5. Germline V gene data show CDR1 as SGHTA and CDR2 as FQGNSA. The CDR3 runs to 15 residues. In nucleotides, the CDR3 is TGTGCCAGCAGCACACTAGCGGGGGCCAACAATGAGCAGTTCTTC. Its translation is CASSTLAGANNEQFF.

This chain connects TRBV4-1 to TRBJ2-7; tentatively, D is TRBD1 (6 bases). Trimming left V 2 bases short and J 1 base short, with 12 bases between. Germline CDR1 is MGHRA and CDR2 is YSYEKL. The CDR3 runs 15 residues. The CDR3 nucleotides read TGCGCCAGCAGCCAATCCCCGGACAGATCCTACGAGCAGTACTTC. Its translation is CASSQSPDRSYEQYF.

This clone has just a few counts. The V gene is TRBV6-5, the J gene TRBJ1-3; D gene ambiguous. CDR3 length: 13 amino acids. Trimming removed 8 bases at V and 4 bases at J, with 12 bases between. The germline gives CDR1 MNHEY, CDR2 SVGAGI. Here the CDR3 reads CASSVAGGNTIYF. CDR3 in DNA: TGTGCCAGCTCGGTGGCGGGAGGAAACACCATATATTTT.

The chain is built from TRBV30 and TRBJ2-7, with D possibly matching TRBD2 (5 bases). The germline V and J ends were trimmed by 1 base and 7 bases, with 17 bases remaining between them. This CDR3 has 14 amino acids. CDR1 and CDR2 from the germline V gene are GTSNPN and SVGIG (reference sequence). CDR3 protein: CAWSAGFGSLEQYF. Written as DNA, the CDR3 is TGTGCCTGGAGTGCGGGATTCGGCAGTCTTGAGCAGTACTTC.

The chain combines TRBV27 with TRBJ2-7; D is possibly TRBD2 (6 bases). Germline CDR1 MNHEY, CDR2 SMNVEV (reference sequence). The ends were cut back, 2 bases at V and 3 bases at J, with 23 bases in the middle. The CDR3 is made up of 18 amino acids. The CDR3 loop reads CASSLDLYVGTGLYEQYF. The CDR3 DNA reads TGTGCCAGCAGTTTAGATCTTTATGTAGGGACGGGACTCTACGAGCAGTACTTC.